The 21 T cell receptor beta chains below all came from one sample that was sequenced in a study of blood T cell repertoires in COVID-19. TCRdb's table, derived via immunoSEQ multiplex PCR, lists solely in-frame clones and lacks some. In the table there are about 410,000 clones, less than 95% of which are singletons. Material: PBMCs or T cells enriched from blood (not recorded which). The receptors were sampled from a man aged 18 to 35 who had recovered from COVID-19.

This clone was picked up one time. The rearrangement links TRBV27 to TRBJ1-1; maybe TRBD1 (5 bases). CDR1 is MNHEY, CDR2 SMNVEV, per germline (reference sequence). Trimming took off 5 bases at V and 2 bases at J, with 12 bases between the two ends. The length of the CDR3 is 14 residues. The DNA for the CDR3 is TGTGCCAGCAGTGAGGACATTTCAAACACTGAAGCTTTCTTT. Protein sequence: CASSEDISNTEAFF.

The chain employs TRBV15 and TRBJ2-7, with TRBD1 matching 7 bases. Trimming removed 0 bases from V and 6 bases from J; junction bases left unmatched: 2. This CDR3 spans 13 amino acids. Germline CDR1 and CDR2: LNHNV and YYDKDF (reference sequence). The chain's CDR3 is CATSRETGREQYF. The CDR3 coding sequence is TGTGCCACCAGCAGAGAGACAGGGCGCGAGCAGTACTTC. Full variable domain (outside the CDR3, taken from reference TRBV15 and TRBJ2-7): DAMVIQNPRYQVTQFGKPVTLSCSQTLNHNVMYWYQQKSSQAPKLLFHYYDKDFNNEADTPDNFQSRRPNTSFCFLDIRSPGLGDTAMYLCATSRETGREQYFGPGTRLTVT.

The J gene is TRBJ2-1, the V gene TRBV9, with 7 bases lining up with TRBD1. The CDR3 length is 14 residues. Trimming removed 2 bases from V and 5 bases from J; junction bases left unmatched: 4. Germline CDR1 and CDR2: SGDLS and YYNGEE. The CDR3 region is CASSVTGTDNEQFF. As DNA, the CDR3 is TGTGCCAGCAGCGTCACCGGGACAGACAATGAGCAGTTCTTC.

The gene calls are TRBV9 and TRBJ2-7; possible D gene TRBD2, 6 bases. Germline CDR1 SGDLS, CDR2 YYNGEE. V gave up 7 bases and J gave up 3 bases, with 11 bases separating them. The CDR3 covers 12 residues. The CDR3 nucleotides are TGTGCCAGCGGGCGGGACGGCTACGAGCAGTACTTC. Protein product: CASGRDGYEQYF.

This chain links TRBV7-9 with TRBJ1-1; D is unclear. The CDR3 runs to 13 residues. In germline, CDR1 is SEHNR, CDR2 FQNEAQ (reference sequence). V lost 2 bases and J lost 7, with 11 bases in between. In DNA, the CDR3 is TGTGCCAGCAGCTTAATAGCTAACTATGAAGCTTTCTTT. Protein: CASSLIANYEAFF.

V and J are TRBV9 and TRBJ2-2; D is possibly TRBD2 (6 bases). V lost 1 base and J 3 bases, leaving 13 bases between the germline ends. The CDR3 is 16 amino acids. Germline V gene data show CDR1 as SGDLS and CDR2 as YYNGEE. For the CDR3, the DNA is TGTGCCAGCAGCGTATTGGGCGGGATGTACACCGGGGAGCTGTTTTTT. It translates to CASSVLGGMYTGELFF.

The rearrangement uses TRBV30 and TRBJ1-1; 8 bases map to TRBD1. Germline values: CDR1 GTSNPN, CDR2 SVGIG (reference sequence). The CDR3 is 14 residues long. After removal of 4 bases from V and 5 bases from J, the junction contained 9 bases not matched to a gene. The CDR3 loop is CAWNNAGGETEAFF. The CDR3 DNA reads TGTGCCTGGAATAACGCAGGGGGCGAAACTGAAGCTTTCTTT.

This chain links TRBV7-3 with TRBJ1-5; TRBD1 might be the D (5 bases). V was shortened by 4 bases and J by 2 bases, with 18 bases between the two germline ends. Per germline, CDR1 SGHTA and CDR2 FQGTGA. This CDR3 spans 17 amino acids. CDR3 DNA sequence: TGTGCCAGCAGCTATCGGGGGTCGGGGGTCGGCAATCAGCCCCAGCATTTT. The encoded protein is CASSYRGSGVGNQPQHF.

The chain links TRBV5-1 to TRBJ1-1, with D tentatively TRBD1 (6 bases). The CDR3 loop spans 17 amino acids. V lost 5 bases, J lost 1 base, and 21 bases lay in between. CDR1 and CDR2 (germline): SGHRS, YFSETQ. CDR3 loop: CASRMWSGDVENTEAFF. The CDR3, as DNA: TGCGCCAGCAGGATGTGGTCAGGGGATGTGGAGAACACTGAAGCTTTCTTT. The entire variable domain, with the rest obtained from reference TRBV5-1 and TRBJ1-1, is as follows: KAGVTQTPRYLIKTRGQQVTLSCSPISGHRSVSWYQQTPGQGLQFLFEYFSETQRNKGNFPGRFSGRQFSNSRSEMNVSTLELGDSALYLCASRMWSGDVENTEAFFGQGTRLTVV.

The J gene is TRBJ1-4, the V gene TRBV27; possible D gene TRBD1, 5 bases. The CDR3 is 13 amino acids. Trimming cost V 6 bases and J 3 bases, with 8 bases left between them. Germline CDR1 MNHEY, CDR2 SMNVEV (reference sequence). As DNA, the CDR3 is TGTGCCAGCAGCAGGGAGGCTAATGAAAAACTGTTTTTT. Translation: CASSREANEKLFF.

The chain links TRBV3-1 (or the pseudogene TRBV3-2) to TRBJ2-5; perhaps TRBD1 as D (6 bases). Between the trimmed V and J ends, which lost 0 bases and 3 bases, there was a span of 8 bases. The CDR3 has 14 residues. From germline, CDR1 is LGHDT and CDR2 YNNKEL (reference sequence). The CDR3 DNA follows: TGTGCCAGCAGCCAAGATCCAGGGGAAGAGACCCAGTACTTC. Protein sequence: CASSQDPGEETQYF.

The V gene is TRBV12-3 or TRBV12-4, the J gene TRBJ2-7; maybe TRBD2 (5 bases). Trimming cost V 0 bases and J 4 bases, with 7 bases left between them. This CDR3 has 13 residues. This chain's CDR3 is CASSLARLYEQYF. The CDR3 nucleotides read TGTGCCAGCAGTTTAGCCAGACTATACGAGCAGTACTTC.

The chain employs TRBV7-9 and TRBJ1-1; D is perhaps TRBD1 (5 bases). Trimming took off 5 bases at V and 6 bases at J, with 10 bases between the two ends. In germline, CDR1 is SEHNR, CDR2 FQNEAQ (reference sequence). The CDR3 is 12 amino acids. The CDR3 region has the DNA TGTGCCAGCAGCCCCCGGGGGGCTGAAGCTTTCTTT. This sequence encodes CASSPRGAEAFF.

This clone was detected only a few times. J is TRBJ1-2 and V is TRBV7-9, with D possibly TRBD1 on 6 matching bases. CDR3 length equals 14 residues. Germline CDR1 and CDR2: SEHNR and FQNEAQ (reference sequence). The V end lost 5 bases, the J end lost 3 bases, and 13 bases lay between the germline ends. CDR3 sequence: CASSPRGGDYGYTF. The DNA for the CDR3 is TGTGCCAGCAGCCCCAGAGGGGGGGACTATGGCTACACCTTC.

V is TRBV7-9 and J is TRBJ1-3, with 8 bases identical to TRBD1. Germline V gene sequence: CDR1 SEHNR, CDR2 FQNEAQ (reference sequence). The CDR3 runs 16 residues. V lost 2 bases and J lost 6; bases outside the gene matches: 9. The DNA of the CDR3 is TGTGCCAGCAGCTTAATCCCCAGGGGGCAACAAAACACCATATATTTT. Protein product: CASSLIPRGQQNTIYF.

V gene TRBV27 combines with J gene TRBJ2-7, with 7 bases aligning to TRBD1. The V gene end was trimmed by 2 bases and the J gene end by 1 base; junction bases not matched to a gene: 2. CDR3 size: 14 residues. Germline lookup yields CDR1 MNHEY and CDR2 SMNVEV (reference sequence). CDR3 DNA: TGTGCCAGCAGTTTACAGGGGGAATCCTACGAGCAGTACTTC. It yields the protein CASSLQGESYEQYF.

The rearrangement joins TRBV18 to TRBJ1-2, with TRBD1 matching 8 bases. The CDR3 runs to 15 residues. Germline V CDR1 and CDR2: KGHSH, LQKENI. V gave up 3 bases and J gave up 8 bases; unmatched junction bases: 11. The CDR3 region is CASSPGQGLSGGYTF. Written as DNA, the CDR3 is TGTGCCAGCTCACCTGGACAGGGATTGTCGGGGGGCTACACCTTC.

The chain links TRBV20-1 to TRBJ1-2; D call uncertain. V was trimmed by 3 bases and J by 5 bases, leaving 10 bases between them. The CDR3 covers 12 residues. Germline values: CDR1 DFQATT, CDR2 SNEGSKA (reference sequence). The CDR3 spells CSASEAPYGYTF. The CDR3 DNA follows: TGCAGTGCTAGTGAGGCTCCGTATGGCTACACCTTC.

The gene calls are TRBV11-2 and TRBJ2-1, with TRBD2 matching over 11 bases. The CDR3 totals 15 residues. J was trimmed by 3 bases and V by 5 bases; bases with no gene match: 3. In germline, CDR1 is SGHAT, CDR2 FQNNGV. As DNA, the CDR3 is TGTGCCAGCAGCCGACTAGCGGGACTCTACAATGAGCAGTTCTTC. As protein: CASSRLAGLYNEQFF.

V is TRBV13 and J is TRBJ2-1; TRBD2 might be the D (7 bases). CDR1 PRHDT and CDR2 FYEKMQ come from the germline V gene (reference sequence). The CDR3 is made up of 14 amino acids. The V and J ends lost 5 bases and 6 bases respectively, with 14 bases between them. The CDR3 DNA sequence: TGTGCCAGCAGCCTCCGGGGGGCCATCAATGAGCAGTTCTTC. Translated, it gives CASSLRGAINEQFF. Based on the CDR3 plus reference TRBV13 and TRBJ2-1, the full variable domain is AAGVIQSPRHLIKEKRETATLKCYPIPRHDTVYWYQQGPGQDPQFLISFYEKMQSDKGSIPDRFSAQQFSDYHSELNMSSLELGDSALYFCASSLRGAINEQFFGPGTRLTVL.

This clone has a single count. The CDR3 here is CASRPLGTGSSQAFF. The CDR3, as DNA: TGTGCCAGCCGGCCCCTCGGGACAGGGTCTAGTCAGGCTTTCTTT. The chain uses TRBV9 and TRBJ1-1; 9 bases map to TRBD1. The J segment lost 11 bases and the V segment lost 7 bases, leaving 18 bases of the junction unmatched. The CDR3 runs to 15 residues. Germline loops: CDR1 SGDLS, CDR2 YYNGEE.